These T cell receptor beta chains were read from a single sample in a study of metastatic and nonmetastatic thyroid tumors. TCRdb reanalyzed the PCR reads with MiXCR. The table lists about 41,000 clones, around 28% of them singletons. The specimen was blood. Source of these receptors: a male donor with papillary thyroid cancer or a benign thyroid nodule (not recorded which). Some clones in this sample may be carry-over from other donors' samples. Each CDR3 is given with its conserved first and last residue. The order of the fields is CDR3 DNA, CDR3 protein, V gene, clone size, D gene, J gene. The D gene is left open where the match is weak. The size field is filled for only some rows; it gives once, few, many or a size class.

CDR3 DNA: TGTGCCAGCAGTGGAGTTTCTATCGGACGGATAATGGAGACCCAGTACTTC
CDR3 protein: CASSGVSIGRIMETQYF
V gene: TRBV25-1
clone size: few
D gene: NA
J gene: TRBJ2-5

CDR3 DNA: TGTGCCATCCGGGGGGCGAACACCGGGGAGCTGTTTTTT
CDR3 protein: CAIRGANTGELFF
V gene: TRBV10-3
clone size: many
D gene: TRBD2
J gene: TRBJ2-2

CDR3 DNA: TGCGCCAGCAGCCTCCTGGGACTGGCGAAGCAGCCCCAGCATTTT
CDR3 protein: CASSLLGLAKQPQHF
V gene: TRBV4-1
clone size: many
D gene: NA
J gene: TRBJ1-5

CDR3 DNA: TGTGCCAGCAGTTACTCGACAGATACGGGGCACGAGCAGTACTTC
CDR3 protein: CASSYSTDTGHEQYF
V gene: TRBV6-5
clone size: few
D gene: NA
J gene: TRBJ2-7

CDR3 DNA: TGTGCCAGCAGTACTGACAGCTGGGGGGCCAACGTCCTGACTTTC
CDR3 protein: CASSTDSWGANVLTF
V gene: TRBV6-1
clone size: NA
D gene: NA
J gene: TRBJ2-6

CDR3 DNA: TGTGCCAGTAGTCCTAGCGGGGGGGCCGCGGGGGAGCTGTTTTTT
CDR3 protein: CASSPSGGAAGELFF
V gene: TRBV19
clone size: many
D gene: TRBD2
J gene: TRBJ2-2

CDR3 DNA: TGTGCCAGCAACCGGGACGGACACTACGAGCAGTACTTC
CDR3 protein: CASNRDGHYEQYF
V gene: TRBV12-3/TRBV12-4
clone size: few
D gene: NA
J gene: TRBJ2-7

CDR3 DNA: TGTGCCAGCAAAACAGGGGGACTTGGGGGTAACTATGGCTACACCTTC
CDR3 protein: CASKTGGLGGNYGYTF
V gene: TRBV6-1
clone size: NA
D gene: TRBD1
J gene: TRBJ1-2

CDR3 DNA: TGTGCCAGCAACAAAAAAAGAGTCGGGACTAGGGACAATGAGCAGTTCTTC
CDR3 protein: CASNKKRVGTRDNEQFF
V gene: TRBV11-2
clone size: many
D gene: TRBD2
J gene: TRBJ2-1

CDR3 DNA: TGTGCCAGCAGTTCAGGGTACTATGGCTACACCTTC
CDR3 protein: CASSSGYYGYTF
V gene: TRBV12-3/TRBV12-4
clone size: few
D gene: NA
J gene: TRBJ1-2

CDR3 DNA: TGTGCCAGCAGCTTAGTTCTCACAGCTGAAGCTTTCTTT
CDR3 protein: CASSLVLTAEAFF
V gene: TRBV7-8
clone size: many
D gene: NA
J gene: TRBJ1-1

CDR3 DNA: TGCAGTGTACCCCTCAGGGCCACCCTGAACACTGAAGCTTTCTTT
CDR3 protein: CSVPLRATLNTEAFF
V gene: TRBV20-1
clone size: once
D gene: NA
J gene: TRBJ1-1

CDR3 DNA: TGTGCCAGCAGTGAACGGTCTGGGTCCAACTTCCTGACTTTC
CDR3 protein: CASSERSGSNFLTF
V gene: TRBV2
clone size: few
D gene: NA
J gene: TRBJ2-6

CDR3 DNA: TGTGCCAGCGGACAGGCAAATGGCTACACCTTC
CDR3 protein: CASGQANGYTF
V gene: TRBV27
clone size: NA
D gene: TRBD1
J gene: TRBJ1-2

CDR3 DNA: TGCAGCGCTTGGGGACAGTCTGGAAGAAACACCATATATTTT
CDR3 protein: CSAWGQSGRNTIYF
V gene: TRBV29-1
clone size: many
D gene: TRBD1
J gene: TRBJ1-3

CDR3 DNA: TGTGCCAGCAGCGTAGGACTAGCGGTATCCTACAATGAGCAGTTCTTC
CDR3 protein: CASSVGLAVSYNEQFF
V gene: TRBV2
clone size: many
D gene: TRBD2
J gene: TRBJ2-1

CDR3 DNA: TGCGCCAGCAGCTTGGAGCGGACGGATACGCAGTATTTT
CDR3 protein: CASSLERTDTQYF
V gene: TRBV5-1
clone size: once
D gene: NA
J gene: TRBJ2-3

CDR3 DNA: TGTGCCAGCAGCCAAAACCGGGCCCCAGAGACCCAGTACTTC
CDR3 protein: CASSQNRAPETQYF
V gene: TRBV14
clone size: many
D gene: NA
J gene: TRBJ2-5

CDR3 DNA: TGTGCCAGCACAAAACATCTTACGCAGTATTTT
CDR3 protein: CASTKHLTQYF
V gene: TRBV28
clone size: few
D gene: NA
J gene: TRBJ2-3

CDR3 DNA: TGTGCCAGCGTCACACGGTGGCCCGGGGAGTTGTTTTTT
CDR3 protein: CASVTRWPGELFF
V gene: TRBV9
clone size: NA
D gene: NA
J gene: TRBJ2-2

CDR3 DNA: TGTGCCAGCAGCTTAGCGGGGTGGGGGATAGGGCAGCAGTTCTTC
CDR3 protein: CASSLAGWGIGQQFF
V gene: TRBV11-1
clone size: few
D gene: NA
J gene: TRBJ2-1

CDR3 DNA: TGTGCCAGCTCCATCCGGGCGACCTTTGGAAACACCATATATTTT
CDR3 protein: CASSIRATFGNTIYF
V gene: TRBV12-3/TRBV12-4
clone size: many
D gene: NA
J gene: TRBJ1-3

CDR3 DNA: TGTGCCAGCAGACCGTCCGGGTCAGATACGCAGTATTTT
CDR3 protein: CASRPSGSDTQYF
V gene: TRBV11-2
clone size: NA
D gene: NA
J gene: TRBJ2-3

CDR3 DNA: TGTGCCAGCAGCTTAATTCGGGGGGATTACTCTGGGGCCAACGTCCTGACTTTC
CDR3 protein: CASSLIRGDYSGANVLTF
V gene: TRBV7-9
clone size: many
D gene: TRBD2
J gene: TRBJ2-6

CDR3 DNA: TGTGCCTCCCTCCGACCTACGAACACTGAAGCTTTCTTT
CDR3 protein: CASLRPTNTEAFF
V gene: TRBV12-3/TRBV12-4
clone size: NA
D gene: NA
J gene: TRBJ1-1

CDR3 DNA: TGTGCCTGGAGTTTTGCGGTTAATGAAAAACTGTTTTTT
CDR3 protein: CAWSFAVNEKLFF
V gene: TRBV30
clone size: NA
D gene: NA
J gene: TRBJ1-4

CDR3 DNA: TGTGCCAGCAGTGAAGCTGACGGTTCCTACGAGCAGTACTTC
CDR3 protein: CASSEADGSYEQYF
V gene: TRBV6-1
clone size: few
D gene: NA
J gene: TRBJ2-7

CDR3 DNA: TGTGCCAGCAGCGTAGGAGGAATTGGCTACGAGCAGTACTTC
CDR3 protein: CASSVGGIGYEQYF
V gene: TRBV9
clone size: many
D gene: NA
J gene: TRBJ2-7

CDR3 DNA: TGTGCCAGCAGCTCCGTAGACCGGAGCTATGGCTACACCTTC
CDR3 protein: CASSSVDRSYGYTF
V gene: TRBV6-1
clone size: once
D gene: NA
J gene: TRBJ1-2

CDR3 DNA: TGTGCCAGCAGCTTAGGTGACCTTCCACAGAACACCATATATTTT
CDR3 protein: CASSLGDLPQNTIYF
V gene: TRBV7-2
clone size: NA
D gene: NA
J gene: TRBJ1-3

CDR3 DNA: TGTGCCAGCAGTGAATCGGGACCACTCCCCAGGGGGGATGAGCAGTTCTTC
CDR3 protein: CASSESGPLPRGDEQFF
V gene: TRBV25-1
clone size: NA
D gene: NA
J gene: TRBJ2-1

CDR3 DNA: TGTGCCAGCAAGGGGGCCAACACCTATAATTCACCCCTCCACTTT
CDR3 protein: CASKGANTYNSPLHF
V gene: TRBV2
clone size: few
D gene: TRBD1
J gene: TRBJ1-6

CDR3 DNA: TGTGCCAGCAGCCTCGGGACATGGTCCTACGAGCAGTACTTC
CDR3 protein: CASSLGTWSYEQYF
V gene: TRBV7-6
clone size: NA
D gene: NA
J gene: TRBJ2-7

CDR3 DNA: TGTGCCAGCAGCTTGACTGATTTTTCTAACTATGGCTACACCTTC
CDR3 protein: CASSLTDFSNYGYTF
V gene: TRBV7-8
clone size: many
D gene: NA
J gene: TRBJ1-2

CDR3 DNA: TGTGCCAGCAGTTCAACCCACAGGGGTCTGGGCTATGAGCAGTTCTTC
CDR3 protein: CASSSTHRGLGYEQFF
V gene: TRBV28
clone size: many
D gene: TRBD1
J gene: TRBJ2-1

CDR3 DNA: TGCGCCAGCAATACTCTGGGACTGCGGTCGGATACGCAGTATTTT
CDR3 protein: CASNTLGLRSDTQYF
V gene: TRBV5-1
clone size: NA
D gene: NA
J gene: TRBJ2-3

CDR3 DNA: TGTGCCAGCAGTTACAAATACGAGCAGTACTTC
CDR3 protein: CASSYKYEQYF
V gene: TRBV6-2/TRBV6-3
clone size: NA
D gene: NA
J gene: TRBJ2-7

CDR3 DNA: TGCGCCAGCAGTTCCGACAGGGTTTCCTACAATGAGCAGTTCTTC
CDR3 protein: CASSSDRVSYNEQFF
V gene: TRBV5-1
clone size: many
D gene: TRBD1
J gene: TRBJ2-1

CDR3 DNA: TGTGCCAGCAGCATAGGAATTACAGATACGCAGTATTTT
CDR3 protein: CASSIGITDTQYF
V gene: TRBV9
clone size: many
D gene: NA
J gene: TRBJ2-3

CDR3 DNA: TGTGCCAGCAGCTTAGTCCGGGGGGATAGAGGTGGCTACACCTTC
CDR3 protein: CASSLVRGDRGGYTF
V gene: TRBV7-8
clone size: once
D gene: NA
J gene: TRBJ1-2

CDR3 DNA: TGTGCCAGCAGTGAAGGGGACCCCATCTCTACGCAGTATTTT
CDR3 protein: CASSEGDPISTQYF
V gene: TRBV6-1
clone size: few
D gene: NA
J gene: TRBJ2-3

CDR3 DNA: TGTGCCAGCAGCTCACCGTGGGGGGCAGATACGCAGTATTTT
CDR3 protein: CASSSPWGADTQYF
V gene: TRBV5-4
clone size: many
D gene: NA
J gene: TRBJ2-3

CDR3 DNA: TGTGCTAGCGTCAGAGATGTGAACGAGCAGTACTTC
CDR3 protein: CASVRDVNEQYF
V gene: TRBV6-1
clone size: NA
D gene: NA
J gene: TRBJ2-7

CDR3 DNA: TGCGCCAGCACTCGACGGGACACTGAAGCTTTCTTT
CDR3 protein: CASTRRDTEAFF
V gene: TRBV10-2
clone size: many
D gene: NA
J gene: TRBJ1-1

CDR3 DNA: TGTGCCAGCAGTCACCGGGACAGGGGGAATCAGCCCCAGCATTTT
CDR3 protein: CASSHRDRGNQPQHF
V gene: TRBV7-2
clone size: NA
D gene: TRBD1
J gene: TRBJ1-5

CDR3 DNA: TGTGCCAGCAGTTCCACACCTACAGCTTATAATTCACCCCTCCACTTT
CDR3 protein: CASSSTPTAYNSPLHF
V gene: TRBV28
clone size: NA
D gene: NA
J gene: TRBJ1-6

CDR3 DNA: TGCAGTGCTAGAGAGGGGGGCGGGGGCAGCGGTCAGCCCCAGCATTTT
CDR3 protein: CSAREGGGGSGQPQHF
V gene: TRBV20-1
clone size: few
D gene: NA
J gene: TRBJ1-5

CDR3 DNA: TGTGCCAGCCAGTGGGGACCTGGGGCTTACGAGCAGTACTTC
CDR3 protein: CASQWGPGAYEQYF
V gene: TRBV28
clone size: once
D gene: NA
J gene: TRBJ2-7

CDR3 DNA: TGTGCTAGTGGTTTGGGGTATAGCAATCAGCCCCAGCATTTT
CDR3 protein: CASGLGYSNQPQHF
V gene: TRBV12-5
clone size: NA
D gene: NA
J gene: TRBJ1-5

CDR3 DNA: TGCAGTGCTATTGACAGGGTCGGCTACACCTTC
CDR3 protein: CSAIDRVGYTF
V gene: TRBV20-1
clone size: many
D gene: TRBD1
J gene: TRBJ1-2

CDR3 DNA: TGTGCCAGCAGTTTCCGGGGCTCAAATGTAAAACAGTTTTTT
CDR3 protein: CASSFRGSNVKQFF
V gene: TRBV6-5
clone size: once
D gene: NA
J gene: TRBJ1-4

CDR3 DNA: TGTGCCAGCAGCGCTGCCAGATCCTACAATGAGCAGTTCTTC
CDR3 protein: CASSAARSYNEQFF
V gene: TRBV7-8
clone size: once
D gene: NA
J gene: TRBJ2-1

CDR3 DNA: TGTGCCAGCAGTGGGGACAGGGGGAAAGAGACCCAGTACTTC
CDR3 protein: CASSGDRGKETQYF
V gene: TRBV28
clone size: many
D gene: TRBD1
J gene: TRBJ2-5

CDR3 DNA: TGTGCCAGCCGGACAGGCGCGAACACCGGGGAGCTGTTTTTT
CDR3 protein: CASRTGANTGELFF
V gene: TRBV7-8
clone size: few
D gene: TRBD1
J gene: TRBJ2-2

CDR3 DNA: TGTGCCAGCAGCTTTCTTTTGGGAGAGAAAAGGTATTTT
CDR3 protein: CASSFLLGEKRYF
V gene: TRBV7-9
clone size: many
D gene: NA
J gene: TRBJ2-3